This TCR beta chain was profiled in a study of metastatic and nonmetastatic thyroid tumors (dated by TCRdb to between 2020 and 2021). Background on the whole study: Repertoires from peripheral blood and from tumor or nodule tissue samples of malignant and benign thyroid patients were compared. The paper's findings and limits, for the study overall: In both blood and tumor samples, TCR beta diversity was reported to be significantly higher in malignant tumors than in benign nodules.

The germline V end is reduced by 4 bases and the J end by 2 bases; junction bases left unmatched: 6. Reading from cysteine to phenylalanine, the CDR3 counts 15 amino acids. Just CDR3 DNA is preserved here, 45 bases in frame from base 1. According to the germline V gene, CDR1 reads MNHNS and CDR2 reads SASEGT. This clone is assessed as medium-sized (0.01 to 0.1%). This clone's antigen is unknown. No much larger clone exists at a distance of one base, and base qualities are not known. Library construction relied on PCR. These reads were obtained on an Illumina HiSeq 4000. The TCR beta-chain CDR3 region of each patient was profiled by high-throughput sequencing. On the authors' methods: A classifier to discriminate distant-metastatic papillary thyroid cancer patients was built from CDR3 differences across clinicopathological groups. Repertoire diversity was assessed with the Shannon index, and tumor-blood repertoire similarity with the Morisita-Horn index. The public reads were reprocessed in TCRdb via fastp at Q25 and MiXCR, keeping in-frame beta chains. The V and J calls, along with clone size, are taken from TCRdb and not from the paper's own processing. In this sample the table shows tens of thousands of clones, about 4% of which occur a single time. The ten largest clonotypes hold around 24% of the sample.

Before undergoing thyroid surgery, none of the patients had been given any kind of treatment. Patient clinical samples collected from about 2012 to 2019 were retrospectively analysed using T-cell receptor beta sequencing. The origin of this receptor is a female donor with papillary thyroid cancer or a benign thyroid nodule (not recorded which). Some clones in this sample may be carry-over from other donors' samples. Sequences were obtained from blood. The sequence joins TRBV6-1 to TRBJ2-7, and 9 bases in between align with TRBD1. This receptor carries the CDR3 CASSAEGDRAYEQYF. The bases are TGTGCCAGCAGTGCCGAAGGGGACAGGGCCTACGAGCAGTACTTC.